This T cell receptor beta chain derives from a study of blood T cell repertoires in COVID-19. Study overall: T cells, B-cell-depleted T cells, or PBMCs supplied cDNA or gDNA.

In the authors' workflow: Reference gene primer amplification in the assay estimated nucleated cell counts. The data were produced by immunoSEQ multiplex PCR, yet TCRdb's version contains in-frame clones alone and is incomplete. V, J and clone size were drawn from that table, and D and trimming were deduced from the DNA. The data contain over 120,000 clones, 87% of them seen just once; the ten biggest clones take up around 11%. The study drew participants aged about 18 to 95 years from under 30 US areas. Recovered status in Cohort 3 required two negative PCRs, clearance, or symptom resolution. Germline CDR1 LGHNT, CDR2 FRNRAP. Between the trimmed V and J ends, which lost 5 bases and 5 bases, there was a span of 21 bases. The CDR3 covers 16 residues.

The gene calls are TRBV12-5 and TRBJ1-1; D unresolved. Source material: PBMCs or T cells enriched from blood (not recorded which). The receptor's source is a man in his 60s who had recovered from COVID-19. CDR3 loop: CASGPPSPTRGTEAFF. DNA for the CDR3: TGTGCTAGTGGTCCCCCCTCTCCTACCCGCGGGACTGAAGCTTTCTTT.